The 12 T cell receptor beta chains given below trace back to one sample, sequenced in a study of blood T cell repertoires in COVID-19 (dated by TCRdb to about 2020). The library came from the immunoSEQ multiplex PCR assay. Drawn from immuneACCESS, this table holds only the in-frame rearrangements with V and J called that TCRdb kept. Clones are partly lost; checked studies trace under half to an unresolved V gene and leave the rest unexplained. Within this sample are around 160,000 clones, with around 82% of them counted one time only. The top ten hold approximately 16% of the sample. Sample: peripheral blood. The source of these receptors is a human donor with acute or convalescent COVID-19. The donor label of this sample is uncertain.

This clone was observed a few times. The CDR3 here is CASSYQGGYYGYTF. The CDR3, as DNA: TGTGCCAGCAGTTACCAGGGGGGATACTATGGCTACACCTTC. The chain recombines TRBV6-2 or TRBV6-3 with TRBJ1-2; TRBD1 agrees at 7 bases. Unmatched junction bases numbered 3, after V lost 2 bases and J lost 3 bases. The CDR3 extends over 14 amino acids. CDR1 MNHEY and CDR2 SVGEGT come from the germline V gene.

The rearrangement uses TRBV7-9 and TRBJ1-5, with a possible D match to TRBD1 (5 bases). The CDR3 consists of 15 residues. From germline, CDR1 is SEHNR and CDR2 FQNEAQ (reference sequence). The V gene lost 3 bases and the J gene lost 5 bases, with 14 bases spanning the gap. CDR3 sequence: CASSLAQGGYQPQHF. CDR3 bases: TGTGCCAGCAGCTTGGCCCAGGGAGGTTATCAGCCCCAGCATTTT.

The chain joins TRBV5-1 to TRBJ2-2, with 7 bases that match TRBD1. The CDR3 totals 15 residues. Germline CDR1 SGHRS, CDR2 YFSETQ. The ends lost 6 bases at V and 3 bases at J; junction bases unmatched: 8. The CDR3 sequence is CASTPDRAHTGELFF. DNA of the CDR3: TGCGCCAGCACCCCTGACAGGGCCCACACCGGGGAGCTGTTTTTT.

This clone occurred a few times. V and J are TRBV29-1 and TRBJ2-3; D gene uncertain. CDR1 is SQVTM and CDR2 is ANQGSEA in the germline V gene. V shed 6 bases and J shed 4 bases, with 14 bases lying between them. This CDR3 is 13 amino acids long. CDR3: CSVEERLADTQYF. As DNA, the CDR3 is TGCAGCGTCGAGGAGAGGTTAGCAGATACGCAGTATTTT.

This sequence joins TRBV5-1 and TRBJ1-3; 10 bases line up with TRBD1. The V and J ends lost 4 bases and 2 bases, in that order; junction bases with no gene match: 3. The CDR3 runs to 15 residues. Looked up from germline, CDR1 is SGHRS and CDR2 is YFSETQ. CDR3 in DNA: TGCGCCAGCAGCCGGGACAGGGGTACTGGAAACACCATATATTTT. Translation: CASSRDRGTGNTIYF.

The J gene is TRBJ1-2, the V gene TRBV7-8; the D gene is possibly TRBD1 (6 bases). The CDR3 covers 13 residues. From germline, CDR1 is SGHVS and CDR2 FQNEAQ. V lost 3 bases to trimming and J lost 8 bases, with 13 bases between them. The CDR3 DNA follows: TGTGCCAGCAGCTTTACGGGGGGCTGGGGCTACACCTTC. As protein: CASSFTGGWGYTF.

This rearrangement joins TRBV19 to TRBJ1-4; 7 positions match TRBD1. V lost 4 bases to trimming and J lost 8 bases; unmatched junction nucleotides: 7. In germline, CDR1 is LNHDA, CDR2 SQIVND (reference sequence). The CDR3 is made up of 14 amino acids. The CDR3 DNA follows: TGTGCCAGTAGTAAGACAGGGATCGGCGAAAAACTGTTTTTT. Its protein product is CASSKTGIGEKLFF.

The chain carries TRBV2 and TRBJ1-1, with D hard to call. This CDR3 has 14 amino acids. Looked up from germline, CDR1 is SNHLY and CDR2 is FYNNEI. Trimming removed 8 bases at V and 0 bases at J, with 13 bases between. The CDR3 DNA reads TGTGCCAGCGGCCCCCTGTTATTGAACACTGAAGCTTTCTTT. This encodes CASGPLLLNTEAFF.

This clone has just a few counts. The genes are TRBV5-1 and TRBJ2-3; the D gene is possibly TRBD2 (5 bases). The CDR3 is 13 residues long. V lost 0 bases to trimming and J lost 5 bases, with 7 bases between them. In germline, CDR1 is SGHRS, CDR2 YFSETQ. Here the CDR3 reads CASSLVRGDTQYF. As DNA, the CDR3 is TGCGCCAGCAGCTTGGTCCGGGGAGATACGCAGTATTTT.

The count of this clone is one. The chain combines TRBV6-1 with TRBJ1-3; TRBD1 agrees at 7 bases. This CDR3 has 17 amino acids. V shed 4 bases and J 2 bases; nucleotides not matched to a gene: 11. Germline CDR1 is MNHNS and CDR2 is SASEGT. The CDR3 loop is CASSVRTGAFTGNTIYF. The CDR3 DNA follows: TGTGCCAGCAGTGTACGAACAGGGGCCTTCACTGGAAACACCATATATTTT.

This chain links TRBV3-1 (or the pseudogene TRBV3-2) with TRBJ1-2, with D tentatively TRBD1 (6 bases). Germline V CDR1 and CDR2: LGHDT, YNNKEL (reference sequence). The CDR3 covers 13 residues. Trimming left V 6 bases short and J 5 bases short, with 13 bases between. CDR3 loop: CASRQQGLYGYTF. The CDR3 DNA sequence: TGTGCCAGCAGACAACAGGGCCTGTATGGCTACACCTTC.

This clone was observed a few times. The chain is built from TRBV18 and TRBJ1-1; tentatively, D is TRBD1 (5 bases). V shed 4 bases and J shed 0 bases, with 12 bases lying between them. This CDR3 is 15 amino acids long. Germline V gene sequence: CDR1 KGHSH, CDR2 LQKENI. Here the CDR3 DNA reads TGTGCCAGCTCACGACAGCACCCCATGAACACTGAAGCTTTCTTT. Translating it yields CASSRQHPMNTEAFF. The full variable domain, with the rest looked up from reference TRBV18 and TRBJ1-1, is NAGVMQNPRHLVRRRGQEARLRCSPMKGHSHVYWYRQLPEEGLKFMVYLQKENIIDESGMPKERFSAEFPKEGPSILRIQQVVRGDSAAYFCASSRQHPMNTEAFFGQGTRLTVV.